This T cell receptor (beta chain) was observed in a study of long-term antiretroviral therapy in people with HIV (dated by TCRdb to 2021 to 2024). About the full investigation: The earliest samples were collected about a decade before the 2015 WHO recommendation for immediate ART, when ART was typically delayed until CD4 counts fell. Whether ART initiation and durable HIV suppression were associated with changes in peripheral blood TRB repertoire composition and diversity was tested in a retrospective serial study. A total of roughly 200 cryopreserved PBMC samples were contributed to the cohort by 30 adults with confirmed HIV infection, with samples collected serially over a mean of approximately 6 years (range 1-12). Of the approximately 28 participants with HIV, ten to eleven were female. No cross-contamination during QIAcube processing was seen in test extractions of a monoclonal T-cell line run alongside around 31 polyclonal samples.

The immunoSEQ hsTCRB v3.0 assay was used at survey level resolution to sequence the TRB variable region. A depth of roughly 35,000-55,000 T-cell genomes per sample was targeted for TRB sequencing. Pooled TRB libraries were sequenced on an Illumina MiSeq with a v3 150-cycle kit. The study's processing was this. Repertoire analysis ran in R within a reproducible Nextflow workflow covering QC, data transformation and analysis. LymphoSeq2, an R package for exploring AIRR-Seq data, was used to implement custom analyses. A few samples yielding fewer than 5000 total TRB sequences were excluded, leaving approximately 200 analyzed HIV repertoires. Among the approximately 180 HIV repertoires that were kept, some 61 were collected before ART initiation and roughly 130 were collected after ART initiation. Repertoires were downsampled to 5000 TRB nucleotide sequences, and summary statistics were averaged over 100 downsampling iterations. Only TRB sequences with CDR3 regions of at least seven amino acids were retained for analysis. Diversity was measured with a Shannon entropy-derived clonality score and the Gini coefficient. Repertoire networks linked the top 5000 CDR3 amino acid sequences whenever two sequences differed by an edit distance of one. Antigen specificity groups and MHC restriction were predicted for TRB CDR3 amino acid sequences with GLIPH2. To flag known CMV, EBV, HIV or tissue antigen associations, CDR3 amino acid sequences were matched against VDJdb and McPAS-TCR. Pre-ART, post-ART and control groups were compared with Wilcoxon signed-rank tests and Holm-Bonferroni correction. Here the immuneACCESS table is served through TCRdb, limited to in-frame sequences with V and J called. Missing clones are a known gap in these copies; in checked studies unresolved V genes cover under half, and the rest lacks a known reason. That table gives V, J and clone size, and the DNA gave D and trimming. The table for this sample lists tens of thousands of clones; about 90% of them were counted only once. The top ten clones comprise 3.6% of the sample.

A single count supports this clone. Its antigen is currently not known. The record has no base qualities; no much larger clone is one base away. Inclusion was restricted to participants for whom at least one PBMC sample before ART initiation and at least two post-ART samples were available. All participants with HIV were treated in the United States of America. Cryopreserved samples of about 0.95-10 million PBMC were thawed and washed before DNA extraction. At the time of the earliest PBMC sample, participants with HIV were aged between roughly 23 and 60 years. PBMC samples from each participant spanned 1-4 timepoints before ART initiation and 2-8 timepoints after ART initiation, with a median of 7 samples. Serial HIV viral load, CD4+ T-cell count, ART history and demographic data were obtained for every participant. Using a Qiagen kit on a QIAcube, genomic DNA was extracted from unsorted PBMC, with samples processed in batches of 12.

Summary of the overall study and its limitations: HIV repertoires had narrower CDR3 length ranges than controls, and the network structure suggested an antigen-experienced repertoire that shifted only slightly toward naive after ART. Because PBMC availability was limited, only the TCR beta chain was sequenced, with no alpha chain pairing. At every time point, the repertoire was dominated by expanded TRB clones first identified before ART initiation, although this dominance fluctuated and, in many PLHIV, declined after ART. Starting ART was linked to a significant rise in TRB diversity, yet even after long-term ART the diversity remained significantly lower than in transplant donor controls. No data were available on ART adherence, viral resistance or therapy changes, limiting inferences about post-ART repertoire changes. The samples span the years 2004 to 2017, and the ART regimens used at that time may not be as effective as current regimens. Because pre-ART samples had limited cell numbers, profiling was done on unsorted PBMC rather than on sorted CD4+ and CD8+ T cells.

The CDR3 holds 14 amino acids from the cysteine to the phenylalanine. The read is trimmed to its CDR3 DNA, 42 bases read in frame from base 1. The trim is 8 bases for V and 8 bases for J, with a gap of 21 bases between the germline ends. Reading the germline V gene gives CDR1 MDHEN and CDR2 SYDVKM. The source is a woman between 18 and 29 years old with HIV. In this chain, TRBV28 is recombined with TRBJ1-2; TRBD1 is possibly the D segment (6 matching bases). The sample here was unsorted PBMCs, taken 1.8 years after starting antiretroviral therapy. In nucleotides, the sequence is TGTGCCAGCGGCTCTGAGGGGGTGGTAGGAGGCTACACCTTC. Translation gives CASGSEGVVGGYTF.